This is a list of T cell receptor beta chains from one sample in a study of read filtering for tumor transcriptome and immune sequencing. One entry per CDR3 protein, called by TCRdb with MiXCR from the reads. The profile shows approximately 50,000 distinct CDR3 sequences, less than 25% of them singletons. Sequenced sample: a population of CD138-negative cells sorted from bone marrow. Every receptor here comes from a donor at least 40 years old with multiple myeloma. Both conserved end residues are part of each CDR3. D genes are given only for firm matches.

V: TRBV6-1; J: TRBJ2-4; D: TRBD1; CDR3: CASRTSGQAKNIQYF
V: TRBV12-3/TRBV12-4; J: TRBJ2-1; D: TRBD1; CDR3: CASQRGTGLYNEQFF
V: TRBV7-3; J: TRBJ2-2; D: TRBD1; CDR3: CASSPNRDRVSTGELFF
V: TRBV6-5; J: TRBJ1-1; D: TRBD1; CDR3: CASRGQGNGAAFF
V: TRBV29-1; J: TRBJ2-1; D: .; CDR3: CSATDSGHEQFF
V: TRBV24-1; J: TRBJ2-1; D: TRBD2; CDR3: CATSDLKTSGMGEQFF
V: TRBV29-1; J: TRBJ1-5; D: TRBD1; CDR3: CSASGGGNQPQHF
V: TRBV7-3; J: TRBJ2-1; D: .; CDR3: CASSDAGATEQFF
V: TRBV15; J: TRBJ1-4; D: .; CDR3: CATSGGGANEKLFF
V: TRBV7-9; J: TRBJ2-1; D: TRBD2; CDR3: CALQPSGSVYNEQFF
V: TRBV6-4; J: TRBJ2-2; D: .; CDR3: CASSALVGTGELFF
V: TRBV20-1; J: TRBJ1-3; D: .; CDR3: CSARGGIPGNTIYF
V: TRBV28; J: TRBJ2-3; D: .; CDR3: CASSSPGDQPTDTQYF
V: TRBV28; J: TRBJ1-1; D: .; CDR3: CASSLHTGSTEAFF
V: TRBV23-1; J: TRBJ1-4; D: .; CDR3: CANYPGEKLFF
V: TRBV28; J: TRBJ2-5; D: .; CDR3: CASRPGVPGETQYF
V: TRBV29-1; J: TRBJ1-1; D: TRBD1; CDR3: CSVAGTANTGAFF